This T cell receptor (beta chain) was profiled in a study of shared clonotypes between healthy human individuals. In regard to this clone: The junction differs from germline at one of its ends, possibly a read error.

Germline V lookup: CDR1 KGHSH, CDR2 LQKENI. The CDR3 is 12 amino acids. An even split of each subset's genomic DNA across several immunoSEQ plates was performed. Clones were read by immunoSEQ multiplex PCR, and TCRdb kept only the in-frame ones, dropping some. The profile shows under 600,000 clones, roughly 79% of them singletons. There were no recent acute infections or vaccinations among the donors, who were healthy HIV-negative adults. The sample comprised PBMCs. V usage is TRBV18 and J usage is TRBJ2-2; tentative D call: TRBD2 (5 bases). The clonotype was recovered from a woman between 40 and 50 years old in good health. Some clones in this sample may be carry-over from other donors' samples. CDR3 sequence reads: CANSPRAGELFF. In DNA form, the CDR3 reads TGTGCCAACTCACCGCGGGCTGGGGAGCTGTTTTTT.